Below, 5 T cell receptor beta chains from the same sample are listed, as sequenced in a study of shared clonotypes between healthy human individuals. The table came from immunoSEQ multiplex PCR; TCRdb's copy has only in-frame clones and leaves some out. Among some 630,000 clones listed, roughly 70% were seen once. Sequencing used memory CD4+ T cells sorted from blood. As for subset: CD45RA-negative fraction. The receptor source for this set is a woman aged 25-40 years in good health.

The J gene is TRBJ1-5, the V gene TRBV30; a possible D gene is TRBD1 (5 bases). The CDR3 sequence is 14 residues long. CDR1 is GTSNPN and CDR2 is SVGIG in the germline V gene (reference sequence). V lost 1 base and J 2 bases, leaving 9 bases between the germline ends. CDR3 amino acids: CAWSGQRGNQPQHF. In nucleotides, the CDR3 is TGTGCCTGGAGTGGACAGAGGGGCAATCAGCCCCAGCATTTT.

Of note for this clone: Other DNA variants within this sample encode the same CDR3. The genes are TRBV2 and TRBJ1-1; the D gene is possibly TRBD1 (5 bases). V dropped 8 bases and J dropped 1 base, with 11 bases sitting between them. The CDR3 loop spans 13 amino acids. The V gene's germline CDR1 is SNHLY and CDR2 FYNNEI. CDR3 residues: CASLLTGNTEAFF. Here the CDR3 DNA reads TGTGCCAGCCTACTAACAGGGAACACTGAAGCTTTCTTT.

This chain joins TRBV2 and TRBJ2-1; possibly TRBD1 for D (5 bases). The CDR3 is made up of 11 amino acids. The germline CDR1 and CDR2 sequences are SNHLY and FYNNEI. V dropped 2 bases and J dropped 14 bases, with 10 bases sitting between them. The CDR3 region has the DNA TGTGCCAGCAGTGAAACGCAGGGAAAGTTCTTC. Translated: CASSETQGKFF.

The chain employs TRBV2 and TRBJ2-5, with D possibly matching TRBD1 (6 bases). V was clipped by 2 bases and J by 5 bases, with 12 bases between them. The CDR3 spans 14 residues. Looked up from germline, CDR1 is SNHLY and CDR2 is FYNNEI. CDR3 sequence: CASSENSGDETQYF. The CDR3 coding sequence is TGTGCCAGCAGTGAAAATTCAGGGGACGAGACCCAGTACTTC.

V gene TRBV25-1 combines with J gene TRBJ1-2; no reliable D call. V was shortened by 6 bases and J by 6 bases, with 17 bases between the two germline ends. Germline loops: CDR1 MGHDK, CDR2 SYGVNS. This CDR3 has 14 amino acids. The CDR3 DNA sequence: TGTGCCAGCAGCAGCCCTGCAGGTCGGCATGGCTACACCTTC. It is translated as CASSSPAGRHGYTF.